Shown below are 6 T cell receptor beta chains from a single sample sequenced in a study of T cells in Graves' hyperthyroidism and ophthalmopathy. Amplified TCR beta CDR3 regions came from RNA transcripts. An initial round of RT-PCR targeting the TCR CDR3 relied on the HTBI primer set. TCRdb itself ran the multiplex PCR reads through MiXCR, one entry per CDR3 protein. The sample records around 240,000 distinct CDR3 sequences, about 17% being singletons. The sample was blood. These receptors came from a woman between 18 and 29 years old with Graves' ophthalmopathy.

In this sample, this clonotype turned up a few times. The chain combines TRBV5-1 with TRBJ2-3; a weak D match, TRBD2 (6 bases). This CDR3 comprises 14 residues. The germline CDR1 and CDR2 sequences are SGHRS and YFSETQ. V lost 3 bases and J lost 3, with 11 bases in between. The CDR3 spells CASSSGLWTDTQYF. The CDR3 DNA reads as TGCGCCAGCAGCTCAGGACTATGGACAGATACGCAGTATTTT.

This clonotype was picked up a small number of times. This chain links TRBV19 with TRBJ1-6, with D possibly matching TRBD1 (6 bases). The V and J ends lost 5 bases and 7 bases respectively, with 15 bases between them. Germline CDR1 LNHDA, CDR2 SQIVND (reference sequence). CDR3 length: 15 residues. The CDR3 protein is CASSSIQGANSPLHF. DNA of the CDR3: TGTGCCAGTAGTTCGATACAGGGTGCCAATTCACCCCTCCACTTT. The whole variable domain, filled in from reference TRBV19 and TRBJ1-6, reads DGGITQSPKYLFRKEGQNVTLSCEQNLNHDAMYWYRQDPGQGLRLIYYSQIVNDFQKGDIAEGYSVSREKKESFPLTVTSAQKNPTAFYLCASSSIQGANSPLHFGNGTRLTVT.

Ten or more counts support this clonotype. The V gene is TRBV2, the J gene TRBJ1-2; 9 bases align to TRBD1. The CDR3 is made up of 13 amino acids. CDR1 and CDR2 from the germline V gene are SNHLY and FYNNEI. The V gene end was trimmed by 6 bases and the J gene end by 7 bases; junction bases not matched to a gene: 6. The DNA of the CDR3 is TGTGCCAGCAGCTGGGACAGGGCAGGTGGCTACACCTTC. This sequence encodes CASSWDRAGGYTF.

This clonotype was counted many times. This chain joins TRBV12-3 or TRBV12-4 and TRBJ1-2; no clear D. Trimming took off 7 bases at V and 5 bases at J, with 11 bases between the two ends. The CDR3 loop spans 12 amino acids. CDR3 sequence: CASTLDGYGYTF. DNA of the CDR3: TGTGCCAGCACGTTGGACGGATATGGCTACACCTTC.

This clonotype came up many times. The V call is TRBV29-1, the J call TRBJ2-7, with 8 bases matching TRBD1. The CDR3 extends over 13 amino acids. The V gene's germline CDR1 is SQVTM and CDR2 ANQGSEA. Losses at the gene ends were 4 bases for V and 6 bases for J; bases not matched to a gene: 8. The DNA of the CDR3 is TGCAGCGTTGGGGGGGACAGGCCTAGCGAGCAGTACTTC. This gives the protein CSVGGDRPSEQYF.

This clonotype was observed at least ten times. The chain links TRBV2 to TRBJ2-1, with 10 positions matching TRBD2. Losses at the gene ends were 6 bases for V and 5 bases for J; bases not matched to a gene: 10. Per germline, CDR1 SNHLY and CDR2 FYNNEI. The CDR3 spans 16 residues. The CDR3 region is CASRVSTSGTHNEQFF. DNA for the CDR3: TGTGCCAGCAGAGTTTCAACTAGCGGGACCCACAATGAGCAGTTCTTC.